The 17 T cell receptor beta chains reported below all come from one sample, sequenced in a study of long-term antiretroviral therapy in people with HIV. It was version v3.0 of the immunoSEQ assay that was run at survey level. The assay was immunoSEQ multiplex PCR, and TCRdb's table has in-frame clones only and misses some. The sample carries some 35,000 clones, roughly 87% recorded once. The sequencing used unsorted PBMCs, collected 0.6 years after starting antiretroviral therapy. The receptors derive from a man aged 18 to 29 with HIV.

The chain's CDR3 is CASRLGQNSYEQYF. CDR3 in DNA: TGCGCCAGCAGACTGGGACAGAACTCCTACGAGCAGTACTTC. The rearrangement uses TRBV5-1 and TRBJ2-7, with TRBD1 matching over 7 bases. V shed 5 bases, J shed 0 bases, and the junction held 5 bases outside the gene matches. CDR1 and CDR2 from the germline V gene are SGHRS and YFSETQ. The CDR3 spans 14 residues.

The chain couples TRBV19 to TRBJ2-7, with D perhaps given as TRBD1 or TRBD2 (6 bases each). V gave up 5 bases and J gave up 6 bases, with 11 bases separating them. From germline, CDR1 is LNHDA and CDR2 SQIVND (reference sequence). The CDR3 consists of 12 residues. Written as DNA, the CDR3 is TGTGCCAGTAGTGGGGGGCTCCTCGAGCAGTACTTC. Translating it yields CASSGGLLEQYF.

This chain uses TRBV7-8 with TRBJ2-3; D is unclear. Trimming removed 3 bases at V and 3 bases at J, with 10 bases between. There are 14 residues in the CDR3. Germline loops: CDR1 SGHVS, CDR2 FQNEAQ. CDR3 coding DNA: TGTGCCAGCAGCTTGGACCGACCAACAGATACGCAGTATTTT. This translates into CASSLDRPTDTQYF.

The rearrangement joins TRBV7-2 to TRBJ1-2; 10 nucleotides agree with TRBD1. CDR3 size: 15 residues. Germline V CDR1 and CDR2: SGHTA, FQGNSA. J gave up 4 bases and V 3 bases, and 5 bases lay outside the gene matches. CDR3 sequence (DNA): TGTGCCAGCAGCTTTGGACAGGGGGTAGGCTATGGCTACACCTTC. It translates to CASSFGQGVGYGYTF. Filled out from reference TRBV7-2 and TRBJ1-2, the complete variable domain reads GAGVSQSPSNKVTEKGKDVELRCDPISGHTALYWYRQSLGQGLEFLIYFQGNSAPDKSGLPSDRFSAERTGGSVSTLTIQRTQQEDSAVYLCASSFGQGVGYGYTFGSGTRLTVV.

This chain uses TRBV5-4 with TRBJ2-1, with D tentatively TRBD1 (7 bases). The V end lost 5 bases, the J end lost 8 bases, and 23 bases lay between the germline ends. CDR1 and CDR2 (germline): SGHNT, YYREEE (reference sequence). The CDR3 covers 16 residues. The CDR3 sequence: CASRSRGRSFTDEQFF. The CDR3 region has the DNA TGTGCCAGCAGGAGCAGGGGGAGGTCCTTTACGGATGAGCAGTTCTTC.

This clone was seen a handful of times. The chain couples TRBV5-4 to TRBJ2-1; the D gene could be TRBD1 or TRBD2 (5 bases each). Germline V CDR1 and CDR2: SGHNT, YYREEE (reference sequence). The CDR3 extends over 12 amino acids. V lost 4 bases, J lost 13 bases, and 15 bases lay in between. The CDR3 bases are TGTGCCAGCAGCCCAAACGTGGGACCTCAGTTCTTC. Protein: CASSPNVGPQFF.

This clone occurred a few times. The CDR3 coding sequence is TGCGCCAGCAGTGAGTCCAGGGCTGTACGTCAGCCCCAGCATTTT. Protein product: CASSESRAVRQPQHF. J is TRBJ1-5 and V is TRBV10-1; D may be TRBD1 (5 bases). Germline CDR1 WNHNN, CDR2 SYGVQD (reference sequence). CDR3 length equals 15 residues. V dropped 0 bases and J dropped 6 bases, with 12 bases sitting between them.

CDR3 sequence: CASSMGGTEAFF. CDR3 DNA: TGTGCCAGTAGTATGGGAGGGACGGAAGCTTTCTTT. The chain uses TRBV19 and TRBJ1-1; D is perhaps TRBD1 (5 bases). CDR3 size: 12 residues. Germline values: CDR1 LNHDA, CDR2 SQIVND (reference sequence). V lost 3 bases to trimming and J lost 8 bases, with 10 bases between them.

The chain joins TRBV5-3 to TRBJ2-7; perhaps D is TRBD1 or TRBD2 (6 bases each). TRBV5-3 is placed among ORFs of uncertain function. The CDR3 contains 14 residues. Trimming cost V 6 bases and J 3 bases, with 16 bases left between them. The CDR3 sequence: CARIRQEGVYEQYF. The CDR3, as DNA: TGTGCCAGAATCAGACAGGAGGGGGTCTACGAGCAGTACTTC.

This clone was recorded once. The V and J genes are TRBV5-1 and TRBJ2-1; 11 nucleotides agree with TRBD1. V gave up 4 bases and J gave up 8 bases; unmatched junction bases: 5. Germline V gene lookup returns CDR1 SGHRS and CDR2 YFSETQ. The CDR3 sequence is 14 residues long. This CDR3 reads CASSQGTGGHEQFF. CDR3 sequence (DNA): TGCGCCAGCAGCCAAGGGACAGGGGGACATGAGCAGTTCTTC.

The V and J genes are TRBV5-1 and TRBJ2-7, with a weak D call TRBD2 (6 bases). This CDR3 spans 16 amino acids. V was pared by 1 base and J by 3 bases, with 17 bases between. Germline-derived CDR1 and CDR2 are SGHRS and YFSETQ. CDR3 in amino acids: CASSLRPQGGGYEQYF. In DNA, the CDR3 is TGCGCCAGCAGCTTGAGGCCTCAGGGAGGTGGCTACGAGCAGTACTTC.

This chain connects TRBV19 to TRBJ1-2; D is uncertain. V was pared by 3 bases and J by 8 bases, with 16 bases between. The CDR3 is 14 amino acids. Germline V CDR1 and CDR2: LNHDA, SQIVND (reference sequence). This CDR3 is CASSILAADWGYTF. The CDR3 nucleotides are TGTGCCAGTAGTATTTTGGCAGCTGACTGGGGCTACACCTTC.

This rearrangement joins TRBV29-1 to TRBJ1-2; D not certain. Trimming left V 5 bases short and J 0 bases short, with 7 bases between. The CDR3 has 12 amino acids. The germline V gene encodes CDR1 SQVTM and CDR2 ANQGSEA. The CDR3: CSVTETNYGYTF. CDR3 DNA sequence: TGCAGCGTTACCGAAACTAACTATGGCTACACCTTC.

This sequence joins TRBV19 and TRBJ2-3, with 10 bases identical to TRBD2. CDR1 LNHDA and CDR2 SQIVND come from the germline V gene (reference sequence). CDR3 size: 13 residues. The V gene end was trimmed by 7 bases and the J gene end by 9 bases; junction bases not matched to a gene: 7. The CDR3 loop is CASTGLAGETQYF. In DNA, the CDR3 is TGTGCCAGTACTGGGCTAGCGGGAGAGACGCAGTATTTT.

The CDR3 loop reads CASSLSGQPVETQYF. CDR3 in DNA: TGTGCCAGCAGCTTAAGTGGGCAACCTGTAGAGACCCAGTACTTC. This chain connects TRBV7-3 to TRBJ2-5; D unresolved. This CDR3 comprises 15 residues. Deletions cut 1 base from V and 4 bases from J, with 13 bases between. Germline values: CDR1 SGHTA, CDR2 FQGTGA. Full variable domain (outside the CDR3, taken from reference TRBV7-3 and TRBJ2-5): GAGVSQTPSNKVTEKGKYVELRCDPISGHTALYWYRQSLGQGPEFLIYFQGTGAADDSGLPNDRFFAVRPEGSVSTLKIQRTERGDSAVYLCASSLSGQPVETQYFGPGTRLLVL.

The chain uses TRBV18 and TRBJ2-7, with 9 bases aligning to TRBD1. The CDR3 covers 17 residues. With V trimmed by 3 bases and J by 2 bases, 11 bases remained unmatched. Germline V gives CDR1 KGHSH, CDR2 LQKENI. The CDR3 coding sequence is TGTGCCAGCTCACCCGACCCCTGGACAGGGGTCGCCTACGAGCAGTACTTC. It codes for CASSPDPWTGVAYEQYF.

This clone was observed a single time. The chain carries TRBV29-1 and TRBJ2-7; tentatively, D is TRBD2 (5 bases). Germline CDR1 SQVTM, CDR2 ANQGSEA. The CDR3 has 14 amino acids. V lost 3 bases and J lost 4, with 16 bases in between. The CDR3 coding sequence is TGCAGCGTTGAGTTAGGACTGGAAGGATACGAGCAGTACTTC. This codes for CSVELGLEGYEQYF.